This T cell receptor (beta chain) is from a study of shared clonotypes between healthy human individuals. Germline CDR1 ENHRY, CDR2 SYGVKD. This CDR3 has 14 residues. Unmatched junction bases numbered 7, after V lost 5 bases and J lost 3 bases. Execution of the assay was at deep level. Generated by immunoSEQ multiplex PCR, the TCRdb table keeps only in-frame clones and is missing some. The sample consists of under 650,000 clones, 90% to 96% of them appearing once. The V and J genes are TRBV10-3 and TRBJ2-7; 7 nucleotides line up with TRBD2. This sequence was found in a woman aged 25 to 39 in good health. The sample taken for sequencing was naive CD4+ T cells sorted from blood. Subset indicated: CD45RA+ positively selected. CDR3 bases: TGTGCCATCAGTCCCGGGAGGCAGAACTACGAGCAGTACTTC. Translation gives CAISPGRQNYEQYF.